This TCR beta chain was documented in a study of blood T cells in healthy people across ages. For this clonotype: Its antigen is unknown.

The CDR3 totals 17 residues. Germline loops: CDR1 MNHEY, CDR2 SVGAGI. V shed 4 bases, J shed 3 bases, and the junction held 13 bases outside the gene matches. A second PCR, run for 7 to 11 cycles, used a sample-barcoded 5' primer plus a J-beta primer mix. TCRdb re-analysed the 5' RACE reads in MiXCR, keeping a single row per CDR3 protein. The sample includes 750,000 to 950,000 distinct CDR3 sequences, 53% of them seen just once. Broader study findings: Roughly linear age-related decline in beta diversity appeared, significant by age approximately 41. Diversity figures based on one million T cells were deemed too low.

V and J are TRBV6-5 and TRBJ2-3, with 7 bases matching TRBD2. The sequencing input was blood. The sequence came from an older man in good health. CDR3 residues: CASSSPRGGSSTDTQYF. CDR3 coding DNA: TGTGCCAGCAGTTCCCCCCGAGGCGGGAGCAGTACAGATACGCAGTATTTT.